This T cell receptor (beta chain) is drawn from a study of human T cells and chemical hapten exposure. Study-level background: Patch tests applied 0.01% DPC to the upper back, read at 6 days.

Time point denoted: patch test 1, 2 weeks after DPC sensitization. The treatment: therapeutic diphenylcyclopropenone sensitization with weekly scalp DPC. Per the original methods: Samples ranged from about 23,224 to 690,600 TCRs, with a median of roughly 93,000. MiXCR was run by TCRdb on the RACE reads, yielding one entry per CDR3 protein. What appears here as the V and J calls and clone size reflects TCRdb's work, not the paper's. In the table there are nearly 350,000 distinct CDR3 sequences, around 7% of which are singletons. Germline CDR1 LGHDT, CDR2 YNNKEL (reference sequence). The germline V and J ends were trimmed by 0 bases and 0 bases, with 9 bases remaining between them. CDR3 length: 17 amino acids.

The sequenced sample was whole blood, obtained in connection with sensitization to the hapten diphenylcyclopropenone (DPC). The clonotype comes from a woman aged 18-29 years with alopecia areata. Some clones in this sample may be carry-over from other donors' samples. The chain uses TRBV3-1 and TRBJ1-6, with no clear D. CDR3 sequence reads: CASSQDGRSSYNSPLHF. The CDR3 DNA follows: TGTGCCAGCAGCCAAGATGGCAGGAGCTCCTATAATTCACCCCTCCACTTT.